One and the same sample provided the 29 T cell receptor beta chains below, sequenced in a study of T cells in Graves' hyperthyroidism and ophthalmopathy. Amplified TCR beta CDR3 regions came from RNA transcripts. The HTBI primer set was used in a first-round RT-PCR of the TCR CDR3. Each CDR3 protein gets one entry after TCRdb re-called the multiplex PCR reads with MiXCR. Among 300,000 to 400,000 distinct CDR3 sequences listed, roughly 20% were seen once. The sequencing input was blood. The receptors shown here come from a woman aged 45-60 years with Graves' hyperthyroidism.

This chain connects TRBV7-8 to TRBJ1-6; tentative D call: TRBD1 (6 bases). V was trimmed by 1 base and J by 8 bases, leaving 24 bases between them. The CDR3 totals 19 residues. Germline assignment: CDR1 SGHVS and CDR2 FQNEAQ. CDR3 sequence (DNA): TGTGCCAGCAGCTTAGTAGGGGGTTCTTCGACGGACGGCGATTCACCCCTCCACTTT. Amino acid sequence: CASSLVGGSSTDGDSPLHF.

This clonotype was seen a handful of times. V gene TRBV29-1 combines with J gene TRBJ2-1; 8 bases are shared with TRBD2. J was trimmed by 5 bases and V by 1 base; bases with no gene match: 7. The CDR3 runs 15 residues. Germline loops: CDR1 SQVTM, CDR2 ANQGSEA. The CDR3 loop is CSVEVRGDLHNEQFF. In DNA, the CDR3 is TGCAGCGTTGAAGTGCGGGGGGACCTACACAATGAGCAGTTCTTC.

The chain uses TRBV19 and TRBJ2-3; a possible D gene is TRBD2 (6 bases). The CDR3 covers 15 residues. V gave up 3 bases and J gave up 2 bases, with 12 bases separating them. CDR1 and CDR2 (germline): LNHDA, SQIVND (reference sequence). The CDR3 nucleotides read TGTGCCAGTAGTATTTCTAGCGCCCTCACAGATACGCAGTATTTT. Its translation is CASSISSALTDTQYF.

This clonotype was detected ten times or more. The chain is built from TRBV11-2 and TRBJ2-1; D uncertain. Germline V CDR1 and CDR2: SGHAT, FQNNGV. This CDR3 is built from 13 residues. The V gene lost 4 bases and the J gene lost 4 bases, with 8 bases spanning the gap. DNA of the CDR3: TGTGCCAGCAGCTATCAAGAGTACAATGAGCAGTTCTTC. Translating gives CASSYQEYNEQFF.

This CDR3 reads CASAGQRGFADTQYF. For the CDR3, the DNA is TGTGCCAGCGCAGGACAGAGGGGGTTCGCAGATACGCAGTATTTT. The chain recombines TRBV6-1 with TRBJ2-3, with a possible D match to TRBD1 (6 bases). The CDR3 totals 15 residues. V gave up 8 bases and J gave up 4 bases, with 19 bases separating them. Per the germline V gene, CDR1 is MNHNS and CDR2 is SASEGT.

This clonotype has just a few counts. The genes are TRBV4-1 and TRBJ2-3; D is undetermined. CDR1 is MGHRA and CDR2 is YSYEKL in the germline V gene. This CDR3 is built from 17 residues. The ends were cut back, 4 bases at V and 2 bases at J, with 19 bases in the middle. CDR3 sequence reads: CASSRRLPSTITDTQYF. The CDR3 coding sequence is TGCGCCAGCAGCCGCCGTCTGCCGTCTACCATCACAGATACGCAGTATTTT.

This clonotype has ten or more counts. The genes are TRBV6-6 and TRBJ2-1; no clear D gene. Germline-derived CDR1 and CDR2 are MNHNY and SVGAGI (reference sequence). Between the trimmed V and J ends, which lost 2 bases and 6 bases, there was a span of 8 bases. This CDR3 contains 13 residues. This CDR3 is CASSYGQTNEQFF. CDR3 nucleotides: TGTGCCAGCAGTTACGGGCAGACCAATGAGCAGTTCTTC.

This clonotype has more than one count but fewer than ten. The chain employs TRBV5-1 and TRBJ1-4, with unresolved D. V lost 4 bases and J 0 bases, leaving 13 bases between the germline ends. Germline CDR1 reads SGHRS; CDR2 reads YFSETQ. This CDR3 comprises 16 residues. The CDR3 is CASSPWTGSTNEKLFF. In DNA form, the CDR3 reads TGCGCCAGCAGCCCCTGGACGGGTTCAACTAATGAAAAACTGTTTTTT.

This clonotype has ten or more counts. The J gene is TRBJ2-3, the V gene TRBV12-3 or TRBV12-4; D gene uncertain. The CDR3 contains 13 residues. Trimming took 5 bases from V and 2 from J, leaving 8 bases between them. CDR3 residues: CASSQSPTDTQYF. DNA for the CDR3: TGTGCCAGCAGTCAATCCCCCACAGATACGCAGTATTTT.

The chain joins TRBV9 to TRBJ2-2, with TRBD2 matching 12 bases. Germline V gene sequence: CDR1 SGDLS, CDR2 YYNGEE. V lost 4 bases to trimming and J lost 8 bases; unmatched junction nucleotides: 9. This CDR3 spans 16 amino acids. CDR3 in DNA: TGTGCCAGCAGCCCCACGGGACTAGCGGGTTCAGGGGAGCTGTTTTTT. Its protein is CASSPTGLAGSGELFF.

This clonotype was detected many times. The V and J genes are TRBV12-3 or TRBV12-4 and TRBJ2-5; D is unresolved. This CDR3 is built from 13 residues. Trimming removed 2 bases from V and 2 bases from J, with 6 bases in between. The CDR3 loop is CASSLRSQETQYF. The CDR3 DNA reads as TGTGCCAGCAGTTTAAGGTCACAAGAGACCCAGTACTTC.

This clonotype was recorded at least ten times. CDR3 sequence reads: CSARRWTPQETQYF. CDR3 bases: TGCAGTGCTAGACGGTGGACACCTCAAGAGACCCAGTACTTC. The rearrangement uses TRBV20-1 and TRBJ2-5; TRBD1 might be the D (5 bases). Germline CDR1 reads DFQATT; CDR2 reads SNEGSKA (reference sequence). The CDR3 has 14 residues. V lost 2 bases, J lost 2 bases, and 12 bases lay in between.

This clonotype was observed a few times. J is TRBJ2-5 and V is TRBV18; D ambiguous. There are 14 residues in the CDR3. V gave up 2 bases and J gave up 2 bases, with 9 bases separating them. The germline V gene has CDR1 KGHSH and CDR2 LQKENI. CDR3 bases: TGTGCCAGCTCACCAGAGTCAGTGCAAGAGACCCAGTACTTC. Translating gives CASSPESVQETQYF.

This clonotype was detected many times. The gene calls are TRBV20-1 and TRBJ2-7, with a weak D call TRBD2 (5 bases). The CDR3 is 15 amino acids. Trimming took off 7 bases at V and 4 bases at J, with 23 bases between the two ends. Germline CDR1 and CDR2: DFQATT and SNEGSKA (reference sequence). The CDR3 DNA follows: TGCAGTGGGGCCCCCGAGACTACACAGTCTTACGAGCAGTACGTC. It codes for CSGAPETTQSYEQYV.

There are many counts of this clonotype. The rearrangement joins TRBV3-1 to TRBJ2-5; 11 positions agree with TRBD2. CDR1 LGHDT and CDR2 YNNKEL come from the germline V gene (reference sequence). The CDR3 is 17 amino acids. The V gene end was trimmed by 1 base and the J gene end by 3 bases; junction bases not matched to a gene: 7. The CDR3 DNA reads TGTGCCAGCAGCCAAGTAACTAGCGGGAGAATGGAAGAGACCCAGTACTTC. It is translated as CASSQVTSGRMEETQYF.

The chain employs TRBV4-1 and TRBJ1-1; the D is unclear. Trimming removed 3 bases at V and 5 bases at J, with 16 bases between. The CDR3 loop spans 15 amino acids. CDR1 MGHRA and CDR2 YSYEKL come from the germline V gene. CDR3 sequence: CASSHPGLEWTEAFF. The CDR3 DNA follows: TGCGCCAGCAGCCATCCCGGATTGGAATGGACTGAAGCTTTCTTT.

At least ten counts were recorded for this clonotype. This chain links TRBV28 with TRBJ2-5; 7 bases map to TRBD2. Germline V lookup: CDR1 MDHEN, CDR2 SYDVKM. This CDR3 region has 13 residues. V trimming: 7 bases; J trimming: 5 bases; junction bases outside the gene matches: 7. CDR3 nucleotides: TGTGCCAGCACTCTCGGGAGGACGGAGACCCAGTACTTC. Residues: CASTLGRTETQYF.

This clonotype was seen at least ten times. The chain couples TRBV11-3 to TRBJ2-7; the D is unclear. The CDR3 spans 14 residues. Looked up from germline, CDR1 is SGHNT and CDR2 is YENEEA. Trimming took off 6 bases at V and 2 bases at J, with 14 bases between the two ends. The CDR3 region is CASSPVAFPYEQYF. CDR3 in DNA: TGTGCCAGCAGTCCAGTGGCGTTTCCCTACGAGCAGTACTTC.

The chain has TRBV30 and TRBJ1-5; D uncertain. CDR3 length: 11 residues. The V end was cut by 4 bases, the J end by 5 bases, with 6 bases between. Germline V lookup: CDR1 GTSNPN, CDR2 SVGIG (reference sequence). The CDR3 nucleotides are TGTGCCTGGAAGGGTTATCAGCCCCAGCATTTT. Its protein is CAWKGYQPQHF.

The genes are TRBV20-1 and TRBJ2-7, with 9 bases identical to TRBD2. Germline CDR1 DFQATT, CDR2 SNEGSKA (reference sequence). Losses at the gene ends were 3 bases for V and 2 bases for J; bases not matched to a gene: 2. The CDR3 totals 13 residues. The CDR3 sequence: CSASPSGTYEQYF. The CDR3 nucleotides are TGCAGTGCTAGCCCTAGCGGGACCTACGAGCAGTACTTC.

This rearrangement joins TRBV19 to TRBJ1-1, with 7 bases matching TRBD1. Unmatched junction bases numbered 6, after V lost 4 bases and J lost 1 base. Germline V gene data show CDR1 as LNHDA and CDR2 as SQIVND (reference sequence). The CDR3 loop spans 15 amino acids. The CDR3 DNA is TGTGCCAGTAGTACAAGACAGGGCGGGAACACTGAAGCTTTCTTT. Translation gives CASSTRQGGNTEAFF.

CDR3 nucleotide sequence: TGTGCCAGCAGCGCTGTATCGCTAAATTCACCCCTCCACTTT. This translates into CASSAVSLNSPLHF. This chain links TRBV9 with TRBJ1-6, with D uncertain. The V and J ends lost 3 bases and 7 bases respectively, with 11 bases between them. The V gene's germline CDR1 is SGDLS and CDR2 YYNGEE. This CDR3 comprises 14 residues.

This clonotype was seen ten or more times. The chain combines TRBV7-2 with TRBJ1-1; D is perhaps TRBD1 (6 bases). CDR1 and CDR2 from the germline V gene are SGHTA and FQGNSA. The V gene lost 6 bases and the J gene lost 6 bases, with 14 bases spanning the gap. The length of the CDR3 is 13 residues. The CDR3 spells CASRLGGAPEAFF. In DNA form, the CDR3 reads TGTGCCAGCAGGTTGGGGGGGGCACCTGAAGCTTTCTTT. Using reference TRBV7-2 and TRBJ1-1 for the parts outside the CDR3, the full variable domain is GAGVSQSPSNKVTEKGKDVELRCDPISGHTALYWYRQSLGQGLEFLIYFQGNSAPDKSGLPSDRFSAERTGGSVSTLTIQRTQQEDSAVYLCASRLGGAPEAFFGQGTRLTVV.

Only a few counts were recorded for this clonotype. J is TRBJ2-2 and V is TRBV12-3 or TRBV12-4; D may be TRBD1 or TRBD2 (5 bases each). This CDR3 region has 13 residues. The V gene lost 7 bases and the J gene lost 6 bases, with 12 bases spanning the gap. In DNA form, the CDR3 reads TGTGCCAGCAATCCCCTGGGGGCCGGGGAGCTGTTTTTT. It yields the protein CASNPLGAGELFF.

V usage is TRBV20-1 and J usage is TRBJ1-2, with 7 nucleotides matching TRBD1. The CDR3 sequence is 13 residues long. CDR1 and CDR2 from the germline V gene are DFQATT and SNEGSKA (reference sequence). The V gene end was trimmed by 6 bases and the J gene end by 2 bases; junction bases not matched to a gene: 6. The CDR3 region is CSAGTGQNYGYTF. Here the CDR3 DNA reads TGCAGTGCGGGGACGGGACAGAACTATGGCTACACCTTC.

This clonotype has ten or more counts. V and J are TRBV3-1 and TRBJ1-1, with D uncertain. This CDR3 has 13 residues. The germline V gene encodes CDR1 LGHDT and CDR2 YNNKEL (reference sequence). Trimming pared 0 bases from V and 3 bases from J, leaving 5 bases between. The chain's CDR3 is CASSQDGYTEAFF. Written as DNA, the CDR3 is TGTGCCAGCAGCCAAGATGGGTACACTGAAGCTTTCTTT.

This clonotype was recorded at least ten times. CDR3 nucleotide sequence: TGTGCCAGCAGCTTCTCCACAGGGAGCACTGAAGCTTTCTTT. Its translation is CASSFSTGSTEAFF. The rearrangement uses TRBV7-8 and TRBJ1-1, with TRBD1 as a possible D gene (6 bases). Deletions cut 3 bases from V and 4 bases from J, with 12 bases between. The CDR3 spans 14 residues. Germline V CDR1 and CDR2: SGHVS, FQNEAQ.

This clonotype was found many times. The chain joins TRBV7-2 to TRBJ2-3; 7 bases are shared with TRBD1. Germline loops: CDR1 SGHTA, CDR2 FQGNSA. Trimming took 5 bases from V and 2 from J; bases not matched to a gene: 10. The CDR3 loop spans 16 amino acids. CDR3 protein: CASSLTGFSFTDTQYF. The CDR3 DNA sequence: TGTGCCAGCAGCCTGACAGGGTTCAGTTTCACAGATACGCAGTATTTT.

This clonotype was recorded at least ten times. The V call is TRBV11-3, the J call TRBJ2-1, with 16 bases that match TRBD2. J was trimmed by 8 bases and V by 5 bases; bases with no gene match: 12. The CDR3 length is 18 residues. Germline lookup yields CDR1 SGHNT and CDR2 YENEEA. CDR3 in amino acids: CASSPGTSGGAGVDEQFF. DNA for the CDR3: TGTGCCAGCAGCCCAGGGACTAGCGGGGGGGCGGGTGTGGATGAGCAGTTCTTC.